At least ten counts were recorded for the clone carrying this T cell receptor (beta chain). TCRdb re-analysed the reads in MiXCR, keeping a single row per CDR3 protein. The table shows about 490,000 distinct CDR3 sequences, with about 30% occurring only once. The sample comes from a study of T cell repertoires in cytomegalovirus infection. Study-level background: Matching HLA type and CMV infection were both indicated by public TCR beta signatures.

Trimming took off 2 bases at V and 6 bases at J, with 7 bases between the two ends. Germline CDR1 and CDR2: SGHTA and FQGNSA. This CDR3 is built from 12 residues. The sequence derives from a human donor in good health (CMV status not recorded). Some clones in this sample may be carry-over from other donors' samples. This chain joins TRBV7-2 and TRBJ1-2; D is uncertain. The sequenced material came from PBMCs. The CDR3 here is CASSLSRDGYTF. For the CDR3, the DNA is TGTGCCAGCAGCTTAAGCCGGGATGGCTACACCTTC.